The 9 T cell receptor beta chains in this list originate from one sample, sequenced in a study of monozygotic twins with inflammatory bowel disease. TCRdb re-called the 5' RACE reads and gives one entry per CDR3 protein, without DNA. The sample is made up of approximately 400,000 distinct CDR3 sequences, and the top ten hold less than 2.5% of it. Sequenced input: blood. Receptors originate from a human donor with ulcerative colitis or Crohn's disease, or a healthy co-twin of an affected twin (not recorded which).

This chain's CDR3 is CASSLQGALNYGYTF. The chain carries TRBV18 and TRBJ1-2. CDR3 length: 15 residues. Looked up from germline, CDR1 is KGHSH and CDR2 is LQKENI.

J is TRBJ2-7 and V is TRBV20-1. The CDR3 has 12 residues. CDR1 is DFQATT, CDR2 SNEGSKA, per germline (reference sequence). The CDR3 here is CSARDISYEQYF.

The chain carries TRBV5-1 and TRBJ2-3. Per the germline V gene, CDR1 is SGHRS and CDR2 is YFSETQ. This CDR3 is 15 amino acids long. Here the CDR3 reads CASSLAAFSTDTQYF.

This CDR3 is CASSEAHLATGVGQPQHF. J is TRBJ1-5 and V is TRBV6-1; the TCRdb D gene call, TRBD1, has no DNA to confirm it. CDR1 and CDR2 (germline): MNHNS, SASEGT. The CDR3 covers 18 residues.

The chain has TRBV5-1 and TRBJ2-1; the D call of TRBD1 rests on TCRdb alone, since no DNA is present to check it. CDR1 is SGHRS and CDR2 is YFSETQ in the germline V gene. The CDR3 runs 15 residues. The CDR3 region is CASKAGQGSYNEQFF. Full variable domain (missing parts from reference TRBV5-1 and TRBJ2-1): KAGVTQTPRYLIKTRGQQVTLSCSPISGHRSVSWYQQTPGQGLQFLFEYFSETQRNKGNFPGRFSGRQFSNSRSEMNVSTLELGDSALYLCASKAGQGSYNEQFFGPGTRLTVL.

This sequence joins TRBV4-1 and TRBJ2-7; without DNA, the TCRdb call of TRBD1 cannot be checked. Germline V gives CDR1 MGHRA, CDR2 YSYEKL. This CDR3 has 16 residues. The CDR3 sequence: CASSQVGTVSFYEQYF.

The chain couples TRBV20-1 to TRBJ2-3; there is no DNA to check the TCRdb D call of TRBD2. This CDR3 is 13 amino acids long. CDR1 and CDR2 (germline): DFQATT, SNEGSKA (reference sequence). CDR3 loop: CSAGTSLADTQYF.

CDR3 region: CASSLNRQETQYF. This chain links TRBV6-2 or TRBV6-3 with TRBJ2-5. CDR1 and CDR2 from the germline V gene are MNHEY and SVGEGT. The CDR3 sequence is 13 residues long.

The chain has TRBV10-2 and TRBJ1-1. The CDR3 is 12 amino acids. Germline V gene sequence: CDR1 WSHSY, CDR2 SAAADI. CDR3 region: CASGLANTEAFF.